This T cell receptor (beta chain) derives from a study of blood T cell repertoires in COVID-19. Study overall: There were acute and convalescent COVID-19 samples, and they came from the United States, Italy and Spain.

This CDR3 has 14 residues. Trimming pared 0 bases from V and 2 bases from J, leaving 5 bases between. Germline CDR1 is SGHRS and CDR2 is YFSETQ. Methods used by the authors: Estimated nucleated cell counts came from reference gene primer amplification. Profiled with immunoSEQ multiplex PCR; TCRdb holds only in-frame clones, not every one. Clone size and V and J calls were adopted from that table, with D and trimming inferred from the DNA. The data show 130,000 or so clones, with about 84% seen just once and 9% to 15% held by the top ten. V is TRBV5-1 and J is TRBJ2-2, with unresolved D. The origin of this receptor is a woman aged 60-75 years with acute or convalescent COVID-19. The specimen sequenced was peripheral blood. In DNA form, the CDR3 reads TGCGCCAGCAGCTTGGTTGGCAACACCGGGGAGCTGTTTTTT. Translation: CASSLVGNTGELFF.